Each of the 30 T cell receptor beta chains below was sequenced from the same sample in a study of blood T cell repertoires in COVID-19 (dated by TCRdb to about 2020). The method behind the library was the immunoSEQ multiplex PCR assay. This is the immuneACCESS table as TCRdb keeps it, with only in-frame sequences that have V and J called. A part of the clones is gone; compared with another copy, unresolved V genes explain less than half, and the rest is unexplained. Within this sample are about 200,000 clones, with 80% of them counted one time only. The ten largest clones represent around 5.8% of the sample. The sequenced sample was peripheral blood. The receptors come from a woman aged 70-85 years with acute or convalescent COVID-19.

CDR3 residues: CATNRGRGSNYGYTF. The CDR3 DNA reads TGTGCCACCAACCGGGGGCGGGGGTCTAACTATGGCTACACCTTC. The rearrangement uses TRBV2 and TRBJ1-2; weak D call: TRBD1 (6 bases). Trimming left V 10 bases short and J 0 bases short, with 18 bases between. The CDR3 is 15 residues long. Germline loops: CDR1 SNHLY, CDR2 FYNNEI.

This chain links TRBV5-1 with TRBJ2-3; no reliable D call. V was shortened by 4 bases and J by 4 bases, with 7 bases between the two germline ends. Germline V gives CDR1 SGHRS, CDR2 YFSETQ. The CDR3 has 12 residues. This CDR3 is CASSPPSDTQYF. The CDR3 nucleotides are TGCGCCAGCAGCCCTCCGTCAGATACGCAGTATTTT. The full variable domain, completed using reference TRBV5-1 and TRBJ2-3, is KAGVTQTPRYLIKTRGQQVTLSCSPISGHRSVSWYQQTPGQGLQFLFEYFSETQRNKGNFPGRFSGRQFSNSRSEMNVSTLELGDSALYLCASSPPSDTQYFGPGTRLTVL.

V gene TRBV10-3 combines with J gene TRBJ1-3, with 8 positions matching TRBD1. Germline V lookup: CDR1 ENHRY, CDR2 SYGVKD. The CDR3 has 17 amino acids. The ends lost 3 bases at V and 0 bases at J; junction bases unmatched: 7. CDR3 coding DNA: TGTGCCATCAGTGACGGCCATACAGGGGGCTCTGGAAACACCATATATTTT. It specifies CAISDGHTGGSGNTIYF.

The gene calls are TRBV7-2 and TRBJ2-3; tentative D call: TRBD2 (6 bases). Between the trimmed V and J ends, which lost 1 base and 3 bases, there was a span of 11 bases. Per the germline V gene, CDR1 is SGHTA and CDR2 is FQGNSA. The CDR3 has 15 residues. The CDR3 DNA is TGTGCCAGCAGCTTAGTGGTCCTAGCGACAGATACGCAGTATTTT. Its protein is CASSLVVLATDTQYF.

The CDR3 coding sequence is TGTGCCAGCAGCTTGGGGCAGGGTGGAAGGAACACCGGGGAGCTGTTTTTT. It translates to CASSLGQGGRNTGELFF. The chain recombines TRBV5-5 with TRBJ2-2, with D perhaps matching TRBD1 (5 bases). Germline V gene lookup returns CDR1 SGHKS and CDR2 YYEKEE (reference sequence). The CDR3 contains 17 residues. The ends were cut back, 0 bases at V and 1 base at J, with 13 bases in the middle.

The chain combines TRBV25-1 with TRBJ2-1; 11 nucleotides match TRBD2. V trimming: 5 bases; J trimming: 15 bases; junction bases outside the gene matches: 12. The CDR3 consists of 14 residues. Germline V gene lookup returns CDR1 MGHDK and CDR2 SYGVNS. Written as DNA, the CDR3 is TGTGCCAGCAGTAACTCACTAGCGGGGGCCAGTATGTTCTTC. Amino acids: CASSNSLAGASMFF.

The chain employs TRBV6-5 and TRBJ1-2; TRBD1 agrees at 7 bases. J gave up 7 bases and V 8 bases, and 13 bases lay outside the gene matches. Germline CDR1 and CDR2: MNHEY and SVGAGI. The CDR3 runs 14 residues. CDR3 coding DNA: TGTGCCAGCGGTCAGGGACAGTTAAGCGGTGGCTACACCTTC. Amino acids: CASGQGQLSGGYTF.

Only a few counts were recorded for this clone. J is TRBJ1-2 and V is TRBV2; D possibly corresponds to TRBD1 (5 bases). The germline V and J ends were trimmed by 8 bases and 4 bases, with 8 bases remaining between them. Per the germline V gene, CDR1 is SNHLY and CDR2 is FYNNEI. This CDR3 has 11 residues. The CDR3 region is CASDGGYGYTF. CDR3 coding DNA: TGTGCCAGCGACGGGGGCTATGGCTACACCTTC.

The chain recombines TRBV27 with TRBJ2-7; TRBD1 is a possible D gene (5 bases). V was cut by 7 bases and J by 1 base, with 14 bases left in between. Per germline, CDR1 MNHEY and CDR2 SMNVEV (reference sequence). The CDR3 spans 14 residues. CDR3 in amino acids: CASTQSRQSYEQYF. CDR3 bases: TGTGCCAGCACCCAATCCCGACAGTCCTACGAGCAGTACTTC.

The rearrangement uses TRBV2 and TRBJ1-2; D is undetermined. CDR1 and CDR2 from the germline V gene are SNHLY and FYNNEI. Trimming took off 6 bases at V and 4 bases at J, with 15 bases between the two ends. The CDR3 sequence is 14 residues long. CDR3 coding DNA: TGTGCCAGCAGGACCCGGGGAGGAATCTATGGCTACACCTTC. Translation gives CASRTRGGIYGYTF.

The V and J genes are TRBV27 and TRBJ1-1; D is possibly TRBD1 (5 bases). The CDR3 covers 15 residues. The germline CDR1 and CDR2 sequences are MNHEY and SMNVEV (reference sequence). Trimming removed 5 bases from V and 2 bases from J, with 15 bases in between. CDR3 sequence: CASSPMEGINTEAFF. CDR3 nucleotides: TGTGCCAGCAGTCCCATGGAGGGGATAAACACTGAAGCTTTCTTT.

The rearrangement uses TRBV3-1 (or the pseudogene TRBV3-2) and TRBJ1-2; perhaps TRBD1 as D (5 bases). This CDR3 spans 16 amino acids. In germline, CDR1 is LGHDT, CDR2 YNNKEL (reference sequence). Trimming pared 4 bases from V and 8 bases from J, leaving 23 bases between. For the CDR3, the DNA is TGTGCCAGCAGCCCCTTCTTAACAGGCCCTTTAACGGGCTACACCTTC. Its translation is CASSPFLTGPLTGYTF.

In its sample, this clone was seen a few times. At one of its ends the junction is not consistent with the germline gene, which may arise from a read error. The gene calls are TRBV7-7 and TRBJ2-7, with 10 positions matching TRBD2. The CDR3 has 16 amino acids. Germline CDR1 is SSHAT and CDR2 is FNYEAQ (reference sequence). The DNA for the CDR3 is TGTGCTAGCAGCCTTGGGGCTAGCGGGAGCTCCTACGAGCAGTACTTC. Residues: CASSLGASGSSYEQYF.

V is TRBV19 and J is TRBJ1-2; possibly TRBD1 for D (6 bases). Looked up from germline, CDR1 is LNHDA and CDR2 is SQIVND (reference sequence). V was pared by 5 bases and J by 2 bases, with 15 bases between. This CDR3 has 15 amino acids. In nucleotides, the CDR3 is TGTGCCAGTAGTCCGACGTCCAGGGGAAACTATGGCTACACCTTC. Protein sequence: CASSPTSRGNYGYTF.

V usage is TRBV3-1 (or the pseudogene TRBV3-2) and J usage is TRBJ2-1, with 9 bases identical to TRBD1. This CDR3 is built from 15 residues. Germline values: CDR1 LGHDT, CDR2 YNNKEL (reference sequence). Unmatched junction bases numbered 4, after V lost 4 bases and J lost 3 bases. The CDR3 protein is CASSRQGGGYNEQFF. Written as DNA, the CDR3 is TGTGCCAGCAGCCGACAGGGGGGAGGCTACAATGAGCAGTTCTTC.

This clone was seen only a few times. The DNA of the CDR3 is TGTGCCAGCAGCCCGACAGGGGGAAACACCATATATTTT. As protein: CASSPTGGNTIYF. The chain has TRBV12-3 or TRBV12-4 and TRBJ1-3; 7 positions match TRBD1. This CDR3 is built from 13 residues. With V trimmed by 6 bases and J by 4 bases, 3 bases remained unmatched.

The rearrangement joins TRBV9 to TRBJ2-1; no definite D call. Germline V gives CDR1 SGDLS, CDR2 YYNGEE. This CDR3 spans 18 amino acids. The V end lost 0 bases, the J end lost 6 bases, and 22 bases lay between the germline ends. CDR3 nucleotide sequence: TGTGCCAGCAGCGTAGCTGTCGTAATTGCGACTCTCCCCAATGAGCAGTTCTTC. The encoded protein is CASSVAVVIATLPNEQFF.

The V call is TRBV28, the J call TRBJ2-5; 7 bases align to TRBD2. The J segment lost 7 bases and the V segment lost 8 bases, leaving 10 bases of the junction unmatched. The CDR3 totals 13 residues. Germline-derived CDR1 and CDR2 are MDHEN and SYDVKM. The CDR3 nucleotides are TGTGCCAGCGCTTCGGGAGGTCTGGGGACCCAGTACTTC. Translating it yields CASASGGLGTQYF. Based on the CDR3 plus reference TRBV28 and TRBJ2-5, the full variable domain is DVKVTQSSRYLVKRTGEKVFLECVQDMDHENMFWYRQDPGLGLRLIYFSYDVKMKEKGDIPEGYSVSREKKERFSLILESASTNQTSMYLCASASGGLGTQYFGPGTRLLVL.

As DNA, the CDR3 is TGCGCCAGCAGCTTGGAGTCCGGGAATCAGCCCCAGCATTTT. The encoded protein is CASSLESGNQPQHF. V usage is TRBV5-1 and J usage is TRBJ1-5; no reliable D call. This CDR3 has 14 residues. The V gene lost 0 bases and the J gene lost 4 bases, with 8 bases spanning the gap. CDR1 SGHRS and CDR2 YFSETQ come from the germline V gene.

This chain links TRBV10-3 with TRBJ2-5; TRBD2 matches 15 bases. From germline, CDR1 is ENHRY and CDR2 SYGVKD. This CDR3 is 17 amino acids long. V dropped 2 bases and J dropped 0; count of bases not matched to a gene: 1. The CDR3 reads CAISEGLAGGDQETQYF. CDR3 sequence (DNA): TGTGCCATCAGTGAGGGACTAGCGGGAGGGGACCAAGAGACCCAGTACTTC.

DNA of the CDR3: TGTGCCAGCTCCCCCGACTCGGCGAGCACTGAGACCCAGTACTTC. It translates to CASSPDSASTETQYF. The rearrangement uses TRBV18 and TRBJ2-5, with D unclear. Germline lookup yields CDR1 KGHSH and CDR2 LQKENI. V was shortened by 6 bases and J by 5 bases, with 19 bases between the two germline ends. The CDR3 consists of 15 residues.

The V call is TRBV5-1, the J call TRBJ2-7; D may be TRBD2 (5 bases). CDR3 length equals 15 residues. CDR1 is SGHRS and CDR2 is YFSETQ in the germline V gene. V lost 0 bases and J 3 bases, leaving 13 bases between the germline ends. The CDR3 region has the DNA TGCGCCAGCAGCTTGGCTAGCACACGACTCTACGAGCAGTACTTC. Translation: CASSLASTRLYEQYF.

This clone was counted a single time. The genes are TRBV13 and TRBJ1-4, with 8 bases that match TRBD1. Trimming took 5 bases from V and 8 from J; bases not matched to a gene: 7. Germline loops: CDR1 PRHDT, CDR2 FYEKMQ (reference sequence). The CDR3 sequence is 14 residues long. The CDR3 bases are TGTGCCAGCAGCCCGCAGGGGGCTGTAGAAAAACTGTTTTTT. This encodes CASSPQGAVEKLFF.

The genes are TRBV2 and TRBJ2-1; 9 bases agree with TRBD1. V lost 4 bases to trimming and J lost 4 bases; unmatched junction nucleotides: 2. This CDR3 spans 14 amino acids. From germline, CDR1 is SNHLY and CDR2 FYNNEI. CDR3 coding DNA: TGTGCCAGCAGTGGGACAGGGGAATACAATGAGCAGTTCTTC. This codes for CASSGTGEYNEQFF.

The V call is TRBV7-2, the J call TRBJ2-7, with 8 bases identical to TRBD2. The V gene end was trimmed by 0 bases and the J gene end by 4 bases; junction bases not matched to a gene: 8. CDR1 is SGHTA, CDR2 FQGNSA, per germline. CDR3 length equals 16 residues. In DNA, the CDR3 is TGTGCCAGCAGCTTAGCGCGGGCCAGCGGGAGTTACGAGCAGTACTTC. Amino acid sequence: CASSLARASGSYEQYF.

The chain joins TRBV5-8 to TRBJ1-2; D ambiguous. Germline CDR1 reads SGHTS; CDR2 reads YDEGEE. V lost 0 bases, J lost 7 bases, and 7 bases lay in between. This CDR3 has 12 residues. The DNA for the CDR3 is TGTGCCAGCAGCTTGGCCCTCGGTGGCTACACCTTC. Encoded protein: CASSLALGGYTF.

The CDR3 DNA sequence: TGTGCCAGCAGTGCTGACAGGTCTGTATCGGACCTAACCAAAAACATTCAGTACTTC. This translates into CASSADRSVSDLTKNIQYF. The chain uses TRBV6-1 and TRBJ2-4; D may be TRBD1 (6 bases). Germline V CDR1 and CDR2: MNHNS, SASEGT. The V gene lost 4 bases and the J gene lost 2 bases, with 24 bases spanning the gap. The CDR3 covers 19 residues.

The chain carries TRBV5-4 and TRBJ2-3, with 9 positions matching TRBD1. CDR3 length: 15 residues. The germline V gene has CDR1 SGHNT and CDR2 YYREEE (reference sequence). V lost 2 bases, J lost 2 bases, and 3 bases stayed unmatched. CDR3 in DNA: TGTGCCAGCAGCTTCGGGACAGGGTTCACAGATACGCAGTATTTT. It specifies CASSFGTGFTDTQYF.

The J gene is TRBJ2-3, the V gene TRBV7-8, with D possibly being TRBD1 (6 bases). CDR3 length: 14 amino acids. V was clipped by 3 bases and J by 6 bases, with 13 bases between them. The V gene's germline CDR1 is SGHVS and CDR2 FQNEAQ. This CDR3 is CASSLLQGSDTQYF. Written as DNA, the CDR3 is TGTGCCAGCAGCTTGTTACAGGGAAGTGATACGCAGTATTTT. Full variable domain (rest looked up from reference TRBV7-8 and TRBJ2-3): GAGVSQSPRYKVAKRGQDVALRCDPISGHVSLFWYQQALGQGPEFLTYFQNEAQLDKSGLPSDRFFAERPEGSVSTLKIQRTQQEDSAVYLCASSLLQGSDTQYFGPGTRLTVL.

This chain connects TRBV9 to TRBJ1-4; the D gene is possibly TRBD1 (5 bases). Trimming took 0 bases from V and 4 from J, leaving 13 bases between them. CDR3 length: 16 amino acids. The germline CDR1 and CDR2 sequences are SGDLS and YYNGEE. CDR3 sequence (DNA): TGTGCCAGCAGCGTAGGCGGGGCGCCGGGTAATGAAAAACTGTTTTTT. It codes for CASSVGGAPGNEKLFF.